This T cell receptor (beta chain) comes out of a study of cytomegalovirus exposure and HLA in healthy donors. Use of 60 Vbeta and 13 Jbeta primers characterized the PCR. Profiled with immunoSEQ multiplex PCR; TCRdb holds only in-frame clones, not every one. The sample carries around 67,000 clones, around 76% recorded once. The donors (healthy individuals) were bone marrow donors. The V and J ends lost 3 bases and 8 bases respectively, with 4 bases between them. Germline assignment: CDR1 MDHEN and CDR2 SYDVKM. The CDR3 spans 11 residues. J is TRBJ1-4 and V is TRBV28; D is ambiguous. The TCR originated in a young woman in good health and CMV-seropositive. The sample comprised PBMCs. DNA of the CDR3: TGTGCCAGCAGTTTGTCAGAAAAACTGTTTTTT. Translation gives CASSLSEKLFF. The full variable domain, completed using reference TRBV28 and TRBJ1-4, is DVKVTQSSRYLVKRTGEKVFLECVQDMDHENMFWYRQDPGLGLRLIYFSYDVKMKEKGDIPEGYSVSREKKERFSLILESASTNQTSMYLCASSLSEKLFFGSGTQLSVL.